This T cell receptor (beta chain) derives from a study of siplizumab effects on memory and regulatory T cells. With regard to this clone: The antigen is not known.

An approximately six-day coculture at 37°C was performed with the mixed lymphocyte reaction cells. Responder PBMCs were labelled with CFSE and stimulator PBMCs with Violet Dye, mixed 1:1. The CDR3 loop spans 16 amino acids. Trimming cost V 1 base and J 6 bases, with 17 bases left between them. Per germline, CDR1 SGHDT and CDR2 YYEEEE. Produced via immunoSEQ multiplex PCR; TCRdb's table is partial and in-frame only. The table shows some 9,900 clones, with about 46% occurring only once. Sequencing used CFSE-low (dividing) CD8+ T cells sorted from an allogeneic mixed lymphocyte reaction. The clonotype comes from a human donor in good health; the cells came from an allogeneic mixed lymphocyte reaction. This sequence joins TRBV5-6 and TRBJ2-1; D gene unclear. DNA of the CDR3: TGTGCCAGCAGCTTGAGGGCGAGCCGCTTGGGCAATGAGCAGTTCTTC. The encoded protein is CASSLRASRLGNEQFF.